This T cell receptor (beta chain) came from a study of blood T cell repertoires in COVID-19. Study-wide context: COVID-19 samples, acute and convalescent, were from the United States, Italy and Spain. PBMCs, B-cell-depleted T cells, or T cells were the source of the cDNA or gDNA that made up the material.

Original data processing: From reference gene primer amplification, estimates of nucleated cell counts were derived. The data were produced by immunoSEQ multiplex PCR, yet TCRdb's version contains in-frame clones alone and is incomplete. From that table come the V and J calls and clone size; the DNA was used to work out D and trimming. The table records about 12,000 clones, about nine tenths of them present only once. CDR1 and CDR2 (germline): SGHVT, SQSDAQ. The J segment lost 2 bases and the V segment lost 5 bases, leaving 11 bases of the junction unmatched. CDR3 size: 17 residues. The chain links TRBV7-4 to TRBJ2-1, with 8 bases lining up with TRBD2. Sequenced material: peripheral blood. This clonotype originated in a woman aged 70-85 years with active COVID-19. The CDR3: CASSPTRWREAYNEQFF. The DNA for the CDR3 is TGTGCCAGCAGCCCAACGAGGTGGCGGGAGGCCTACAATGAGCAGTTCTTC. The full variable domain, its missing parts supplied by reference TRBV7-4 and TRBJ2-1, is GAGVSQSPRYKVAKRGRDVALRCDSISGHVTLYWYRQTLGQGSEVLTYSQSDAQRDKSGRPSGRFSAERPERSVSTLKIQRTEQGDSAVYLCASSPTRWREAYNEQFFGPGTRLTVL.